These 18 T cell receptor beta chains share one sample of origin, sequenced in a study of T-cell memory formation after mild COVID-19. TCRdb re-called the 5' RACE reads with MiXCR, one entry per CDR3 protein. The table records 180,000 or so distinct CDR3 sequences, roughly 10% of them present only once. Sequencing input: PBMCs or a T cell subset sorted from them (not recorded which). The receptor source for this set is a man between 18 and 35 years old who had mild COVID-19 (a few samples of this study predate the infection). Cell type and time point are not known.

The chain combines TRBV7-3 with TRBJ1-1; no reliable D call. V dropped 2 bases and J dropped 1 base, with 11 bases sitting between them. The CDR3 contains 15 residues. CDR1 is SGHTA and CDR2 is FQGTGA in the germline V gene. The CDR3 is CASSLLPAPNTEAFF. The DNA of the CDR3 is TGTGCCAGCAGCTTATTACCGGCCCCGAACACTGAAGCTTTCTTT.

The chain uses TRBV19 and TRBJ1-1; D ambiguous. The germline V and J ends were trimmed by 7 bases and 5 bases, with 17 bases remaining between them. The CDR3 consists of 14 residues. Per the germline V gene, CDR1 is LNHDA and CDR2 is SQIVND (reference sequence). The CDR3, as DNA: TGTGCCAGTAACCGGGGTAGGGAAAGGACTGAAGCTTTCTTT. Its translation: CASNRGRERTEAFF. Filled out from reference TRBV19 and TRBJ1-1, the complete variable domain reads DGGITQSPKYLFRKEGQNVTLSCEQNLNHDAMYWYRQDPGQGLRLIYYSQIVNDFQKGDIAEGYSVSREKKESFPLTVTSAQKNPTAFYLCASNRGRERTEAFFGQGTRLTVV.

This clonotype was observed at least ten times. J is TRBJ1-1 and V is TRBV5-1, with D unclear. This CDR3 has 16 amino acids. Germline V gene lookup returns CDR1 SGHRS and CDR2 YFSETQ. Trimming stripped 0 bases from V and 2 bases from J, with 14 bases between. CDR3 residues: CASSLARDGGNTEAFF. CDR3 DNA sequence: TGCGCCAGCAGCTTGGCGCGGGATGGCGGTAACACTGAAGCTTTCTTT.

This clonotype was seen more than once but under ten times. The V gene is TRBV7-2, the J gene TRBJ2-5; D is unclear. V shed 3 bases and J shed 1 base, with 6 bases lying between them. The CDR3 totals 13 residues. Germline V CDR1 and CDR2: SGHTA, FQGNSA. CDR3 DNA: TGTGCCAGCAGCTTCGCCCTCCAAGAGACCCAGTACTTC. Its protein product is CASSFALQETQYF.

V and J are TRBV11-1 and TRBJ2-3; D might be TRBD2 (5 bases). From germline, CDR1 is SGHAT and CDR2 FQDESV (reference sequence). V lost 3 bases, J lost 3 bases, and 16 bases lay in between. This CDR3 is 16 amino acids long. Here the CDR3 reads CASSFRSAGKTDTQYF. CDR3 DNA sequence: TGTGCCAGCAGCTTCCGGAGCGCGGGCAAAACAGATACGCAGTATTTT.

In this sample, this clonotype turned up a few times. J is TRBJ2-3 and V is TRBV5-1; D is unresolved. V dropped 3 bases and J dropped 6 bases, with 11 bases sitting between them. There are 13 residues in the CDR3. The V gene's germline CDR1 is SGHRS and CDR2 YFSETQ. The CDR3 nucleotides are TGCGCCAGCAGCTCGCTTGGGCCCGATACGCAGTATTTT. As protein: CASSSLGPDTQYF.

For the CDR3, the DNA is TGCAGTGCCGTGACAGGGGAGAACTATGGCTACACCTTC. This translates into CSAVTGENYGYTF. This chain links TRBV20-1 with TRBJ1-2, with 8 bases matching TRBD1. This CDR3 has 13 amino acids. CDR1 is DFQATT, CDR2 SNEGSKA, per germline (reference sequence). V lost 6 bases to trimming and J lost 2 bases; unmatched junction nucleotides: 5.

This chain links TRBV24-1 with TRBJ2-2; D may be TRBD2 (5 bases). Germline CDR1 is KGHDR and CDR2 is SFDVKD. The CDR3 runs 15 residues. V shed 3 bases and J shed 4 bases, with 11 bases lying between them. CDR3 DNA sequence: TGTGCCACCAGTGATGTCCCTCGGGGCACCGGGGAGCTGTTTTTT. Protein product: CATSDVPRGTGELFF.

This clonotype was counted only a few times. The rearrangement links TRBV7-2 to TRBJ1-4; 9 nucleotides agree with TRBD1. CDR3 length: 16 amino acids. V lost 3 bases to trimming and J lost 8 bases; unmatched junction nucleotides: 10. Germline loops: CDR1 SGHTA, CDR2 FQGNSA. The CDR3 reads CASSFMLQGAGEKLFF. The DNA for the CDR3 is TGTGCCAGCAGCTTTATGCTACAGGGGGCCGGCGAAAAACTGTTTTTT.

This clonotype was detected only a few times. The chain is built from TRBV5-1 and TRBJ2-5, with TRBD2 matching over 7 bases. The V and J ends lost 0 bases and 4 bases, in that order; junction bases with no gene match: 3. Germline V lookup: CDR1 SGHRS, CDR2 YFSETQ. The length of the CDR3 is 14 residues. This CDR3 reads CASSLDGGGETQYF. The CDR3 region has the DNA TGCGCCAGCAGCTTGGATGGGGGGGGAGAGACCCAGTACTTC.

This clonotype was counted a single time. The chain recombines TRBV4-3 with TRBJ1-4, with D possibly matching TRBD1 (5 bases). Germline values: CDR1 LGHNA, CDR2 YSLEER. V lost 0 bases and J lost 5, with 13 bases in between. CDR3 length: 16 amino acids. The CDR3 loop is CASSQESVGGNEKLFF. The CDR3 DNA follows: TGCGCCAGCAGCCAAGAATCGGTGGGGGGGAATGAAAAACTGTTTTTT.

This clonotype has only a few counts. The CDR3 coding sequence is TGCAGTGCTAGAGGCAGGGGGGACACTGAAGCTTTCTTT. Amino acids: CSARGRGDTEAFF. The V and J genes are TRBV20-1 and TRBJ1-1; 7 bases match TRBD1. Germline trimming cut 1 base from V and 3 bases from J; bases unmatched to any gene: 2. The CDR3 has 13 amino acids. Germline-derived CDR1 and CDR2 are DFQATT and SNEGSKA (reference sequence).

This clonotype occurred a few times. The V call is TRBV6-5, the J call TRBJ1-5; TRBD1 aligns across 7 bases. Germline trimming cut 6 bases from V and 6 bases from J; bases unmatched to any gene: 8. CDR1 is MNHEY, CDR2 SVGAGI, per germline. The CDR3 spans 14 residues. Written as DNA, the CDR3 is TGTGCCAGCAGATTGACAGGGAGAGGTCAGCCCCAGCATTTT. Translation: CASRLTGRGQPQHF.

The rearrangement links TRBV7-2 to TRBJ1-6; no clear D. Trimming shortened V by 0 bases and J by 10 bases, and 13 bases separated the two germline ends. CDR1 and CDR2 from the germline V gene are SGHTA and FQGNSA. The CDR3 extends over 15 amino acids. The CDR3 DNA reads as TGTGCCAGCAGCTTAGCGCGAGGGTATCAGTCACCCCTCCACTTT. Its translation is CASSLARGYQSPLHF.

This clonotype occurred many times. This rearrangement joins TRBV4-2 to TRBJ2-5; D is possibly TRBD1 (7 bases). The CDR3 totals 15 residues. CDR1 is LGHNA, CDR2 YNFKEQ, per germline. V gave up 1 base and J gave up 3 bases, with 12 bases separating them. The CDR3 nucleotides read TGTGCCAGCAGCCAAGGCCAGGGGGAGGAAGAGACCCAGTACTTC. Translating gives CASSQGQGEEETQYF.

The rearrangement links TRBV6-5 to TRBJ2-7, with TRBD2 matching 7 bases. The V segment lost 5 bases and the J segment 3 bases; nucleotides outside the gene matches: 7. Germline V lookup: CDR1 MNHEY, CDR2 SVGAGI. The CDR3 extends over 14 amino acids. This CDR3 is CASSAARGIYEQYV. The DNA of the CDR3 is TGTGCCAGCAGTGCGGCGCGGGGGATCTACGAGCAGTACGTC.

V gene TRBV4-2 combines with J gene TRBJ2-1; D is perhaps TRBD2 (6 bases). V gave up 4 bases and J gave up 9 bases, with 19 bases separating them. The V gene's germline CDR1 is LGHNA and CDR2 YNFKEQ. The CDR3 extends over 15 amino acids. As DNA, the CDR3 is TGTGCCAGCAGCCGCATCGGAGGGGCGAGGGGTGAGCAGTTCTTC. It is translated as CASSRIGGARGEQFF.

This clonotype was seen a few times. The chain uses TRBV5-6 and TRBJ2-5; D uncertain. V shed 2 bases and J shed 2 bases, with 10 bases lying between them. The CDR3 is 14 residues long. Germline V gene data show CDR1 as SGHDT and CDR2 as YYEEEE. The CDR3 bases are TGTGCCAGCAGCTTTGGTGCGGTTCAAGAGACCCAGTACTTC. Translation: CASSFGAVQETQYF. Full variable domain (missing parts from reference TRBV5-6 and TRBJ2-5): DAGVTQSPTHLIKTRGQQVTLRCSPKSGHDTVSWYQQALGQGPQFIFQYYEEEERQRGNFPDRFSGHQFPNYSSELNVNALLLGDSALYLCASSFGAVQETQYFGPGTRLLVL.